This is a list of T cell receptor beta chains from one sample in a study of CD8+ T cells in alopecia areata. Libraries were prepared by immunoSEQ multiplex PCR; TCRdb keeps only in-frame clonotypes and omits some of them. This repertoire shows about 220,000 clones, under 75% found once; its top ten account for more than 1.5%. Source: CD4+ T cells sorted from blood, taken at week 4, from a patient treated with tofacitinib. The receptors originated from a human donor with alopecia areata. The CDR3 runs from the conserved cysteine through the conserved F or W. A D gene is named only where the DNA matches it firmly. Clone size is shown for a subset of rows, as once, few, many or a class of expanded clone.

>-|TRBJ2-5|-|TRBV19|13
TGTGCCAGTAGAAGGGGAGGGGGAGAGACCCAGTACTTC
CASRRGGGETQYF
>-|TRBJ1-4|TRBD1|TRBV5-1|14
TGCGCCAGCAGCTTAGGAGGGGGCGACGAAAAACTGTTTTTT
CASSLGGGDEKLFF
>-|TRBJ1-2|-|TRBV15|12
TGTGCCACCAGTGGAGATGGGTATGGCTACACCTTC
CATSGDGYGYTF
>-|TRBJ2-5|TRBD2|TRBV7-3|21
TGTGCCAGCAGCCCCTGGGCGGTAGCGGGGGTCTCCCAGGGGGGCGCAGAGACCCAGTACTTC
CASSPWAVAGVSQGGAETQYF
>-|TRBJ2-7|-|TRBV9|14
TGTGCCAGCAGCGTAGACGTCGGCTCCTACGAGCAGTACTTC
CASSVDVGSYEQYF
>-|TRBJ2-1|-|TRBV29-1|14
TGCAGCGTTGATGGCGCGGGGAGTTACAATGAGCAGTTCTTC
CSVDGAGSYNEQFF
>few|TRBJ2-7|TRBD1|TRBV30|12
TGTGCCTGGAGTCCACAAGGACAGGGTTTGCACTTC
CAWSPQGQGLHF
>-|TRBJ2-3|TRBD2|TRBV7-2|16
TGTGCCAGCAGCTTAGAACTAGCGGGGGGCACAGATACGCAGTATTTT
CASSLELAGGTDTQYF
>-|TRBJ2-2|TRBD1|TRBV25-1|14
TGTGCCAGCAGTGGGACAGGGGCTACCGGGGAGCTGTTTTTT
CASSGTGATGELFF
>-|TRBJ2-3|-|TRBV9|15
TGTGCCAGCAGCGCCCCGGGGGGCCTCACAGATACGCAGTATTTT
CASSAPGGLTDTQYF
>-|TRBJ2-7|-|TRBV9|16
TGTGCCAGCAGCGCCCAGGGAGGAGGCAATCTCAACGAGCAGTACTTC
CASSAQGGGNLNEQYF
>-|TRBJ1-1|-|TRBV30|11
TGTGCCTGGAAAGAACGGACTGAAGCTTTCTTT
CAWKERTEAFF
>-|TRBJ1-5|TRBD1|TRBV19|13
TGTGCCAGTAGCCCGGGACAGGGGCCGCCCCAGCATTTT
CASSPGQGPPQHF
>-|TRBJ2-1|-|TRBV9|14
TGTGCCAGCAGCCCCTTCGCCCGGGCCAATGAGCAGTTCTTC
CASSPFARANEQFF
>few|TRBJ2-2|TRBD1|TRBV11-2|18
TGTGCCAGCAGCTCCGCTGGGGACAGGCTGACGAACACCGGGGAGCTGTTTTTT
CASSSAGDRLTNTGELFF
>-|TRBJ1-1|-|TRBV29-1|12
TGCAGCGTTAGTGGTTTGTGGACTGAAGCTTTCTTT
CSVSGLWTEAFF
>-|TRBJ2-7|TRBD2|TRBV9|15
TGTGCCAGCAGCGTGGGGACTAGCGGAGACTACGAGCAGTACTTC
CASSVGTSGDYEQYF
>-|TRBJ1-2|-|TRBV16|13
TGTGCCAGCAGCCAACGCAGGGACTATGGCTACACCTTC
CASSQRRDYGYTF
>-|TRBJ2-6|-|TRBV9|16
TGTGCCAGCAGCGTAGCGGCGCACTCTGGGGCCAACGTCCTGACTTTC
CASSVAAHSGANVLTF
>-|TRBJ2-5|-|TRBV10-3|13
TGTGCCATCAGTGTAACAGTCCAAGAGACCCAGTACTTC
CAISVTVQETQYF
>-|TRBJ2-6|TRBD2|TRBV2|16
TGTGCCAGCAGAGGACTAGCGGACTCTGGGGCCAACGTCCTGACTTTC
CASRGLADSGANVLTF
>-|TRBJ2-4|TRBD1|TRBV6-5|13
TGTGCCAGCACCGACACGGGACAGACGCCCAAATACTTC
CASTDTGQTPKYF
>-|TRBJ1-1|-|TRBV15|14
TGTGCCACCAGCCGAGGACCAGTGAACACTGAAGCTTTCTTT
CATSRGPVNTEAFF
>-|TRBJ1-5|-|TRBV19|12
TGTGCCAGCCATCAGGGGAATCAGCCCCAGCATTTT
CASHQGNQPQHF
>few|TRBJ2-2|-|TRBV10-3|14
TGTGCCATCGAGAGACGGAATCACACCGGGGAGCTGTTTTTT
CAIERRNHTGELFF
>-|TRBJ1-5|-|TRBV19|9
TGTGCCAGTGGCATTATGCAGCATTTT
CASGIMQHF
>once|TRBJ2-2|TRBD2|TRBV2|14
TGTGCCAGCAGTGAAAGGACTAGCAGCGGGGAGCTGTTTTTT
CASSERTSSGELFF
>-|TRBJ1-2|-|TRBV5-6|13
TGTGCCAGCAGAAACACAGGGAACTATGGCTACACCTTC
CASRNTGNYGYTF
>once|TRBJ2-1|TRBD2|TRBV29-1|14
TGCAGCGCCGATAGCGGGGGGGCCCACAGTGAGCAGTTCTTC
CSADSGGAHSEQFF
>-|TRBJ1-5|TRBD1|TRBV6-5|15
TGTGCCAGCAGTCCACAGGGGTTGGGCAATCAGCCCCAGCATTTT
CASSPQGLGNQPQHF
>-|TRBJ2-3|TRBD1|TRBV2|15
TGTGCCAGCAGTAAGGGACAGTCATTAAGTAATACGCAGTATTTT
CASSKGQSLSNTQYF
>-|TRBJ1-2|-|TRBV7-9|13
TGTGCCAGCAGCTTGGAGTGGGACTATGGCTACACCTTC
CASSLEWDYGYTF
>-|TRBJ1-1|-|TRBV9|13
TGTGCCAGCAGCCTAGTAGGGTCCACTGAAGCTTTCTTT
CASSLVGSTEAFF
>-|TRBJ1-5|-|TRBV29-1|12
TGCAGCGTTTCGTCTAGCAATCAGCCCCAGCATTTT
CSVSSSNQPQHF
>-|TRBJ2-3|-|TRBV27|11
TGTGCCACCTCTTTTGTAAATACGCAGTATTTT
CATSFVNTQYF
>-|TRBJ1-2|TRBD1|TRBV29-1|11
TGCAGCGTTTTCACAGGGGGCGGCTACACCTTC
CSVFTGGGYTF